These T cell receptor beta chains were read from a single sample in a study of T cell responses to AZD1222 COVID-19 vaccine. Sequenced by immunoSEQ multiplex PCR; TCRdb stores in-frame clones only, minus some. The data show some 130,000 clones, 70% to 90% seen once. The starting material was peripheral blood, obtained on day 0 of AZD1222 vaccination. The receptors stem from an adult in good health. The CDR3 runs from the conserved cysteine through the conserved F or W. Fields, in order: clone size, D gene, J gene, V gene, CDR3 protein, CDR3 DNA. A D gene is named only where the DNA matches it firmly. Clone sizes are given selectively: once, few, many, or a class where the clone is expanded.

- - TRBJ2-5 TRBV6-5 CASSYGPVRETQYF TGTGCCAGCAGTTACGGGCCAGTAAGGGAGACCCAGTACTTC
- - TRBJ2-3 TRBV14 CASRRAAADSTDTQYF TGTGCCAGCCGTCGTGCGGCAGCGGATAGCACAGATACGCAGTATTTT
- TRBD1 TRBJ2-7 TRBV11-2 CASSLDTGGYYEQYF TGTGCCAGCAGCTTAGATACAGGGGGCTACTACGAGCAGTACTTC
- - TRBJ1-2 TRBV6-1 CASSEAFYGYTF TGTGCCAGCAGCGAAGCCTTTTATGGCTACACCTTC
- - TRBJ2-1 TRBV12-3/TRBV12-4 CASRPPYNEQFF TGTGCCAGCAGACCACCCTACAATGAGCAGTTCTTC
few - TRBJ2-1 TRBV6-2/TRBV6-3 CASSYISDYNEQFF TGTGCCAGCAGTTACATCTCTGACTACAATGAGCAGTTCTTC
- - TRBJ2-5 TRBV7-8 CASSLMSFQETQYF TGTGCCAGCAGCTTAATGAGCTTCCAAGAGACCCAGTACTTC
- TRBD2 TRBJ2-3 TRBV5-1 CASSTTSGGPPPGYF TGCGCCAGCAGCACCACTAGCGGGGGTCCCCCCCCGGGGTATTTT
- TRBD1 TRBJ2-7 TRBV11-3 CASSLAGTGAYEQYF TGTGCCAGCAGCTTAGCCGGGACAGGGGCCTACGAGCAGTACTTC
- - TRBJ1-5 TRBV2 CASSGTGPVEPQHF TGTGCCAGCAGTGGCACAGGCCCCGTGGAGCCCCAGCATTTT
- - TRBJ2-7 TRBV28 CASRDIARTYEQYF TGTGCCAGCAGGGACATAGCGCGTACCTACGAGCAGTACTTC